This T cell receptor (beta chain) stems from a study of cytomegalovirus exposure and HLA in healthy donors. Notes on the study in general: In a later analysis, parvovirus B19, influenza, CMV and Epstein-Barr virus appeared linked to several top co-occurrence clusters. Segments of the TCR beta V type were, in most cases, productive about 90% or about 30% of the time in an earlier analysis.

A word on this clone: Antigen: not known.

The CDR3 covers 15 residues. The germline V gene encodes CDR1 SGHRS and CDR2 YFSETQ. The ends were cut back, 3 bases at V and 3 bases at J, with 16 bases in the middle. At sampling all donors were nominally healthy, likely with unrecorded immune exposures. PCR employed 60 Vbeta and 13 Jbeta primers. The protocol was immunoSEQ multiplex PCR, while the TCRdb copy is restricted to in-frame clones and leaves out a portion. The sample has about 160,000 clones, roughly 80% seen once. The TCR sequence derives from a man in his fifties or sixties in good health and CMV-seropositive. The sequencing sample was made of PBMCs. The chain links TRBV5-1 to TRBJ2-7; weak D call: TRBD2 (6 bases). The CDR3 nucleotides read TGCGCCAGCAGCTACCAGGGACTCGAGGGCTACGAGCAGTACTTC. Amino acids: CASSYQGLEGYEQYF.